This TCR beta chain was sequenced for a study of cytomegalovirus exposure and HLA in healthy donors. Study-wide results and limits: A few of the chains that were CMV-associated were confirmed in vitro to be specific for CMV antigens.

This clone showed up just a few times. Its target is unknown. Germline CDR1 and CDR2: SGHKS and YYEKEE (reference sequence). Trimming stripped 2 bases from V and 5 bases from J, with 17 bases between. There are 15 residues in the CDR3. Data came from immunoSEQ multiplex PCR; TCRdb stores just in-frame clones and leaves some out. The table shows approximately 200,000 clones, with around 88% occurring only once. The sample consisted of PBMCs. This TCR derives from a woman in her late teens or twenties in good health and CMV-seronegative. This chain uses TRBV5-5 with TRBJ2-7; D not resolved. CDR3 nucleotides: TGTGCCAGCAGCTTCTCCATTAGGAGAGCAGACGAGCAGTACTTC. Translated: CASSFSIRRADEQYF.